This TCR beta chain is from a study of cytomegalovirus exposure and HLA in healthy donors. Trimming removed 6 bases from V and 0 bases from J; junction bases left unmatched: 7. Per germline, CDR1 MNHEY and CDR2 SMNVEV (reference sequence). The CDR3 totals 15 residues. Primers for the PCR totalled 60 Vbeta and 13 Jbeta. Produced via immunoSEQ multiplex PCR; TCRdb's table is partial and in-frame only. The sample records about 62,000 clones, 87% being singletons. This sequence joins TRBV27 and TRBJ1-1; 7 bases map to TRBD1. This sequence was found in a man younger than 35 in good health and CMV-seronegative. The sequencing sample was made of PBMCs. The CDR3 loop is CASSPYRGLNTEAFF. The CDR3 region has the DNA TGTGCCAGCAGCCCCTACAGGGGACTGAACACTGAAGCTTTCTTT.